These 15 T cell receptor beta chains were all obtained from the same sample, sequenced in a study of blood T cells in healthy people across ages. A sample-barcoded 5' primer and a J-beta primer mix were used in a second PCR of roughly 6 to 11 cycles. TCRdb re-called the 5' RACE reads through MiXCR, storing one row per CDR3 protein. This table has around 1.5 million distinct CDR3 sequences, 35% to 45% appearing once. Sequenced sample: blood. Receptors were obtained from a young woman in good health.

V is TRBV4-1 and J is TRBJ2-3; D not certain. The V gene's germline CDR1 is MGHRA and CDR2 YSYEKL. The CDR3 extends over 13 amino acids. Trimming shortened V by 1 base and J by 6 bases, and 8 bases separated the two germline ends. The CDR3 nucleotides are TGCGCCAGCAGCCAAGTCGGCAGGGATACGCAGTATTTT. It is translated as CASSQVGRDTQYF.

This clonotype was seen just once. The chain is built from TRBV20-1 and TRBJ1-6; maybe TRBD1 (6 bases). CDR1 is DFQATT, CDR2 SNEGSKA, per germline (reference sequence). The CDR3 contains 13 residues. V shed 6 bases and J shed 3 bases, with 9 bases lying between them. CDR3 sequence: CSAPDSYNSPLHF. In nucleotides, the CDR3 is TGCAGTGCACCGGACAGCTATAATTCACCCCTCCACTTT.

This chain uses TRBV7-9 with TRBJ1-2; 7 bases agree with TRBD1. Trimming removed 5 bases from V and 4 bases from J; junction bases left unmatched: 13. Germline CDR1 and CDR2: SEHNR and FQNEAQ (reference sequence). This CDR3 region has 16 residues. The CDR3 sequence: CASSPRGGGGIYGYTF. The CDR3 DNA reads TGTGCCAGCAGCCCGAGGGGTGGAGGGGGCATCTATGGCTACACCTTC. Full variable domain (rest looked up from reference TRBV7-9 and TRBJ1-2): DTGVSQNPRHKITKRGQNVTFRCDPISEHNRLYWYRQTLGQGPEFLTYFQNEAQLEKSRLLSDRFSAERPKGSFSTLEIQRTEQGDSAMYLCASSPRGGGGIYGYTFGSGTRLTVV.

This chain links TRBV5-5 with TRBJ2-3; D remains unclear. V lost 0 bases and J 0 bases, leaving 11 bases between the germline ends. Germline-derived CDR1 and CDR2 are SGHKS and YYEKEE (reference sequence). This CDR3 region has 16 residues. CDR3 loop: CASSLALGSSTDTQYF. The CDR3 DNA follows: TGTGCCAGCAGCTTGGCGCTAGGGTCCAGCACAGATACGCAGTATTTT.

The gene calls are TRBV2 and TRBJ2-7; TRBD1 matches at 10 bases. Germline trimming cut 8 bases from V and 0 bases from J; bases unmatched to any gene: 13. Germline V gene data show CDR1 as SNHLY and CDR2 as FYNNEI. The CDR3 is 17 residues long. The CDR3 DNA follows: TGTGCCAGCTCCCAGGGGGACAGGGGATGGGGCTCCTACGAGCAGTACTTC. Translating it yields CASSQGDRGWGSYEQYF.

The V call is TRBV12-3 or TRBV12-4, the J call TRBJ2-3; tentatively, D is TRBD2 (5 bases). The CDR3 runs to 17 residues. Trimming removed 7 bases at V and 13 bases at J, with 33 bases between. The CDR3 bases are TGTGCCAGCATCTTCGCAGCGGCGAGGAAGGGCGCAGATGCGGAGTATTTT. Translated, it gives CASIFAAARKGADAEYF.

The V and J genes are TRBV4-2 and TRBJ2-3, with 8 bases lining up with TRBD2. Germline V gene data show CDR1 as LGHNA and CDR2 as YNFKEQ. The CDR3 runs to 16 residues. After removal of 8 bases from V and 3 bases from J, the junction contained 13 bases not matched to a gene. The CDR3, as DNA: TGTGCCAGCGGCTCCCCAGCGGGGGAAGGAACAGATACGCAGTATTTT. It yields the protein CASGSPAGEGTDTQYF.

V is TRBV12-3 or TRBV12-4 and J is TRBJ2-7; D unresolved. V shed 5 bases and J shed 0 bases, with 17 bases lying between them. The CDR3 extends over 16 amino acids. The CDR3 DNA reads TGTGCCAGCAGTCTCCGAAGTGGTACGAGCTCCTACGAGCAGTACTTC. Its translation is CASSLRSGTSSYEQYF.

The gene calls are TRBV20-1 and TRBJ1-2; TRBD1 matches at 7 bases. The CDR3 loop spans 13 amino acids. Germline V gene lookup returns CDR1 DFQATT and CDR2 SNEGSKA (reference sequence). The junction had 8 bases not matched to a gene; V was cut back by 6 bases and J by 4 bases. DNA for the CDR3: TGCAGTGCGAGACAGGGAGTATTCTATGGCTACACCTTC. It yields the protein CSARQGVFYGYTF.

This clonotype was observed a few times. The chain employs TRBV2 and TRBJ2-1; 7 bases agree with TRBD1. This CDR3 is 14 amino acids long. CDR1 is SNHLY and CDR2 is FYNNEI in the germline V gene. V dropped 4 bases and J dropped 8; count of bases not matched to a gene: 8. The CDR3 protein is CASSVRIGGDEQFF. For the CDR3, the DNA is TGTGCCAGCAGTGTTCGGATAGGGGGCGATGAGCAGTTCTTC.

The rearrangement uses TRBV4-2 and TRBJ2-1, with D perhaps being TRBD1 or TRBD2 (5 bases each). V dropped 4 bases and J dropped 8 bases, with 24 bases sitting between them. The CDR3 runs to 17 residues. The germline V gene encodes CDR1 LGHNA and CDR2 YNFKEQ. CDR3 sequence (DNA): TGTGCCAGCAGCCTAGGCTCCTTGGGACGGCCTCCGCATGAGCAGTTCTTC. Protein sequence: CASSLGSLGRPPHEQFF.

The chain is built from TRBV19 and TRBJ2-7; 9 nucleotides line up with TRBD1. After removal of 4 bases from V and 2 bases from J, the junction contained 6 bases not matched to a gene. This CDR3 is 15 amino acids long. Germline CDR1 LNHDA, CDR2 SQIVND (reference sequence). The CDR3 bases are TGTGCCAGTAGTACAGGGACAGGGCTCGCCTACGAGCAGTACTTC. It encodes CASSTGTGLAYEQYF.

V usage is TRBV27 and J usage is TRBJ2-5; 8 nucleotides agree with TRBD2. Germline CDR1 is MNHEY and CDR2 is SMNVEV (reference sequence). J lost 11 bases, V lost 3 bases, and 11 bases had no gene match. This CDR3 comprises 14 residues. Written as DNA, the CDR3 is TGTGCCAGCAGTTTCAAGCGGGAGCACAATGAGCAGTACTTC. It is translated as CASSFKREHNEQYF.

This clonotype was detected only a few times. The rearrangement uses TRBV7-6 and TRBJ2-2, with TRBD2 matching over 11 bases. Germline lookup yields CDR1 SGHVS and CDR2 FNYEAQ. V lost 4 bases and J lost 6; bases outside the gene matches: 10. CDR3 length equals 17 residues. CDR3 in DNA: TGTGCCAGCAGCTCAAATACTAGCGGGAGTAGGCCCGGGGAGCTGTTTTTT. The encoded protein is CASSSNTSGSRPGELFF.

The rearrangement links TRBV6-1 to TRBJ1-2; the match to TRBD1 covers 9 bases. Germline-derived CDR1 and CDR2 are MNHNS and SASEGT. The CDR3 is made up of 17 amino acids. V shed 5 bases and J 2 bases; nucleotides not matched to a gene: 12. Here the CDR3 reads CASSTLGTGIYNYGYTF. The DNA of the CDR3 is TGTGCCAGCAGTACCCTCGGGACAGGGATTTACAACTATGGCTACACCTTC.